This T cell receptor beta chain was recovered during a study of blood T cells in healthy people across ages. Alongside a J-beta primer mix, a sample-barcoded 5' primer served in a second PCR lasting about 7 to 11 cycles. TCRdb re-analysed the 5' RACE reads in MiXCR, keeping a single row per CDR3 protein. The sample yields 700,000 or so distinct CDR3 sequences, around 38% seen once. This clonotype was seen just once. The antigen remains unidentified. One end of the junction fails to match germline, which may point to a read error. CDR3 length: 15 amino acids. General study points: Observed TCR beta diversity per million T cells went down as age went up. This fall followed a roughly linear course with age.

The TCR comes from a man older than 75 in good health. Sequenced: blood. This chain uses TRBV12-3 or TRBV12-4 with TRBJ2-3; the match to TRBD1 covers 7 bases. Here the CDR3 reads CASRTGTVITDTEYF. The CDR3 nucleotides read TGTGCCAGCAGGACCGGGACAGTTATCACAGATACGGAGTATTTT.